This T cell receptor beta chain was obtained from a study of shared clonotypes between healthy human individuals. Findings of the study overall: Naive subsets, compared against memory subsets, generally had larger estimated richness values.

This CDR3 is 12 amino acids long. The germline V gene encodes CDR1 SGHNT and CDR2 YENEEA. V was trimmed by 4 bases and J by 5 bases, leaving 6 bases between them. Researchers divided each subset's genomic DNA evenly across several immunoSEQ plates. Sequencing was performed with immunoSEQ multiplex PCR; in TCRdb, only in-frame clones are kept and a portion is missing. The sample consists of over 2 million clones, roughly 94% of them appearing once. Terminally differentiated effector memory CD45RA+ cells were excluded by CCR7 positive selection of CD45RO-negative cells. The study drew all its donors from Caucasian adults living in Nashville, Tennessee. About this clone: As yet, its antigen is unknown.

This chain connects TRBV11-3 to TRBJ2-1; tentatively, D is TRBD1 (5 bases). Specimen: naive CD8+ T cells sorted from blood. The sequence was collected from a man aged 18 to 35 in good health. This CDR3 is CASSSTDNEQFF. The CDR3 DNA reads as TGTGCCAGCAGCTCGACAGACAATGAGCAGTTCTTC.